Listed below are T cell receptor beta chains from one sample, sequenced in a study of chemoradiotherapy in HPV16-positive cancers. Sequencing was performed with immunoSEQ multiplex PCR; in TCRdb, only in-frame clones are kept and a portion is missing. Here the sample spans under 15,000 clones, roughly four fifths being singletons. This sample was obtained from a patient who underwent chemoradiotherapy. The receptor set was obtained from a human donor with HPV-associated anogenital cancer. Both conserved end residues are part of each CDR3. The D gene is left open where the match is weak. Some rows mark clone size as missing; the rest say once, few, many or name a class of expanded clone.

clone_size: -; v_call: TRBV6-1; d_call: -; j_call: TRBJ2-6; cdr3_aa: CASSLEGTGANVLTF; cdr3_nt: TGTGCCAGCAGCCTAGAAGGGACCGGGGCCAACGTCCTGACTTTC
clone_size: -; v_call: TRBV2; d_call: TRBD2; j_call: TRBJ2-1; cdr3_aa: CASSGPGTSGRDYNEQFF; cdr3_nt: TGTGCCAGCAGTGGTCCCGGGACTAGCGGGAGAGACTACAATGAGCAGTTCTTC
clone_size: -; v_call: TRBV6-5; d_call: -; j_call: TRBJ2-5; cdr3_aa: CASSYSIAETQYF; cdr3_nt: TGTGCCAGCAGTTACTCGATAGCAGAGACCCAGTACTTC
clone_size: -; v_call: TRBV28; d_call: -; j_call: TRBJ2-3; cdr3_aa: CASSWGDTQYF; cdr3_nt: TGTGCCAGCAGCTGGGGAGATACGCAGTATTTT
clone_size: once; v_call: TRBV20-1; d_call: -; j_call: TRBJ1-1; cdr3_aa: CSEEPNTEAFF; cdr3_nt: TGCAGTGAAGAGCCAAACACTGAAGCTTTCTTT
clone_size: -; v_call: TRBV19; d_call: -; j_call: TRBJ2-7; cdr3_aa: CASSTTGLDYYEQYF; cdr3_nt: TGTGCCAGTAGTACTACGGGACTCGATTACTACGAGCAGTACTTC
clone_size: -; v_call: TRBV2; d_call: -; j_call: TRBJ1-5; cdr3_aa: CASSVDGGEIYSNQPQHF; cdr3_nt: TGTGCCAGCAGTGTCGACGGGGGTGAGATTTATAGCAATCAGCCCCAGCATTTT
clone_size: -; v_call: TRBV4-1; d_call: -; j_call: TRBJ2-3; cdr3_aa: CASSQASTDTQYF; cdr3_nt: TGCGCCAGCAGCCAAGCTAGCACAGATACGCAGTATTTT
clone_size: -; v_call: TRBV10-3; d_call: TRBD2; j_call: TRBJ2-1; cdr3_aa: CAITGTSGRLIDEQFF; cdr3_nt: TGTGCCATCACTGGGACTAGCGGGAGGCTGATCGATGAGCAGTTCTTC
clone_size: -; v_call: TRBV7-2; d_call: TRBD2; j_call: TRBJ2-7; cdr3_aa: CASSPFGLAGNEQYF; cdr3_nt: TGTGCCAGCAGCCCGTTCGGACTAGCGGGAAACGAGCAGTACTTC
clone_size: -; v_call: TRBV28; d_call: -; j_call: TRBJ2-1; cdr3_aa: CASSLGGAEQFF; cdr3_nt: TGTGCCAGCAGTTTAGGGGGGGCTGAGCAGTTCTTC
clone_size: -; v_call: TRBV7-8; d_call: TRBD2; j_call: TRBJ2-1; cdr3_aa: CASSPDRTSSLSLPYNEQFF; cdr3_nt: TGTGCCAGCAGCCCAGATCGGACTAGCTCCCTAAGCCTACCATACAATGAGCAGTTCTTC
clone_size: once; v_call: TRBV4-1; d_call: TRBD2; j_call: TRBJ2-1; cdr3_aa: CASSQITTGLAGVHEQFF; cdr3_nt: TGCGCCAGCAGCCAAATAACTACGGGACTAGCGGGAGTCCATGAGCAGTTCTTC
clone_size: once; v_call: TRBV7-9; d_call: TRBD1; j_call: TRBJ2-7; cdr3_aa: CASSLGQGAGEQYF; cdr3_nt: TGTGCCAGCAGCTTAGGACAGGGGGCCGGAGAGCAGTACTTC
clone_size: -; v_call: TRBV5-4; d_call: -; j_call: TRBJ2-5; cdr3_aa: CASSLVAGPQETQYF; cdr3_nt: TGTGCCAGCAGCTTGGTTGCGGGGCCGCAAGAGACCCAGTACTTC
clone_size: -; v_call: TRBV4-2; d_call: -; j_call: TRBJ1-3; cdr3_aa: CASSQDQGLGSGNTIYF; cdr3_nt: TGTGCCAGCAGCCAAGATCAGGGACTGGGCTCTGGAAACACCATATATTTT
clone_size: -; v_call: TRBV19; d_call: TRBD2; j_call: TRBJ2-1; cdr3_aa: CASSLLPLGLAGGDEQFF; cdr3_nt: TGTGCCAGTAGCCTTCTTCCCCTAGGACTAGCGGGAGGCGATGAGCAGTTCTTC
clone_size: -; v_call: TRBV5-6; d_call: -; j_call: TRBJ2-7; cdr3_aa: CASSSQGGYYEQYF; cdr3_nt: TGTGCCAGCAGCTCACAGGGGGGGTACTACGAGCAGTACTTC
clone_size: -; v_call: TRBV7-2; d_call: TRBD1; j_call: TRBJ1-3; cdr3_aa: CASRRNPGQGAGNTIYF; cdr3_nt: TGTGCCAGCAGAAGAAACCCCGGGCAGGGGGCCGGAAACACCATATATTTT
clone_size: once; v_call: TRBV6-1; d_call: -; j_call: TRBJ1-3; cdr3_aa: CASSEWDASGNTIYF; cdr3_nt: TGTGCCAGCAGTGAATGGGACGCTTCTGGAAACACCATATATTTT
clone_size: -; v_call: TRBV7-2; d_call: TRBD2; j_call: TRBJ2-2; cdr3_aa: CASSTWTSRSTGELFF; cdr3_nt: TGTGCCAGCAGCACCTGGACTAGCAGGAGCACCGGGGAGCTGTTTTTT
clone_size: once; v_call: TRBV5-1; d_call: TRBD1; j_call: TRBJ1-1; cdr3_aa: CASSFGTGVPDTEAFF; cdr3_nt: TGCGCCAGCAGCTTCGGGACAGGGGTCCCGGACACTGAAGCTTTCTTT
clone_size: -; v_call: TRBV5-5; d_call: TRBD1; j_call: TRBJ1-2; cdr3_aa: CASSFWTGTVNYGYTF; cdr3_nt: TGTGCCAGCAGCTTTTGGACAGGGACAGTCAACTATGGCTACACCTTC
clone_size: -; v_call: TRBV2; d_call: -; j_call: TRBJ1-5; cdr3_aa: CASSGNGRQPQHF; cdr3_nt: TGTGCCAGCAGTGGCAATGGTAGGCAGCCCCAGCATTTT
clone_size: few; v_call: TRBV21-1; d_call: -; j_call: TRBJ2-7; cdr3_aa: CASSGTDSYEQYF; cdr3_nt: TGTGCCAGCAGCGGGACAGATTCCTACGAGCAGTACTTC
clone_size: -; v_call: TRBV12-5; d_call: TRBD2; j_call: TRBJ2-1; cdr3_aa: CASGLGAGVGNEQFF; cdr3_nt: TGTGCTAGTGGTTTGGGAGCGGGAGTCGGGAATGAGCAGTTCTTC